These 31 T cell receptor beta chains were all obtained from the same sample, sequenced in a study of shared clonotypes between healthy human individuals. Measured with immunoSEQ multiplex PCR; TCRdb has only the in-frame clones, and not every one. The data contain more than 1,200,000 clones, roughly 98.5% of them singletons. Sequenced input: naive CD4+ T cells sorted from blood. Described subset: CD45RA+ positively selected. These receptors were obtained from a man aged 30 to 45 in good health.

The genes are TRBV2 and TRBJ2-7; TRBD2 matches 9 bases. The V and J ends lost 6 bases and 4 bases, in that order; junction bases with no gene match: 7. The CDR3 totals 14 residues. Germline V gene data show CDR1 as SNHLY and CDR2 as FYNNEI. The CDR3, as DNA: TGTGCCAGCAGAAAGCGGGAGGTCTCGTACGAGCAGTACTTC. It specifies CASRKREVSYEQYF.

This chain connects TRBV29-1 to TRBJ2-7; D perhaps matches TRBD1 (5 bases). The CDR3 has 17 residues. Trimming shortened V by 1 base and J by 0 bases, and 19 bases separated the two germline ends. Germline V CDR1 and CDR2: SQVTM, ANQGSEA. The CDR3: CSVEGHRTGKSSYEQYF. In nucleotides, the CDR3 is TGCAGCGTTGAAGGGCATCGAACAGGTAAGAGCTCCTACGAGCAGTACTTC.

This chain joins TRBV14 and TRBJ2-6; 10 bases agree with TRBD2. Per germline, CDR1 SGHDN and CDR2 FVKESK. The CDR3 sequence is 19 residues long. Unmatched junction bases numbered 12, after V lost 5 bases and J lost 2 bases. The CDR3 DNA reads as TGTGCCAGCAGCGTGGTCCCTAGCGGGAGCTGGGCTGGGGCCAACGTCCTGACTTTC. Its translation is CASSVVPSGSWAGANVLTF. The full variable domain, rest sourced from reference TRBV14 and TRBJ2-6, is EAGVTQFPSHSVIEKGQTVTLRCDPISGHDNLYWYRRVMGKEIKFLLHFVKESKQDESGMPNNRFLAERTGGTYSTLKVQPAELEDSGVYFCASSVVPSGSWAGANVLTFGAGSRLTVL.

Worth noting for this clone: Other DNA sequences in this sample translate to the same CDR3. The chain recombines TRBV5-1 with TRBJ2-1; TRBD2 matches at 7 bases. V dropped 0 bases and J dropped 10; count of bases not matched to a gene: 1. CDR1 and CDR2 from the germline V gene are SGHRS and YFSETQ. The CDR3 has 12 residues. The CDR3 here is CASSLEGGEQFF. The CDR3 DNA follows: TGCGCCAGCAGCTTGGAGGGAGGGGAGCAGTTCTTC.

The DNA for the CDR3 is TGTGCCAGCAGTTACTCCGGACTAGTCGACGAGCAGTACTTC. Translation gives CASSYSGLVDEQYF. The V and J genes are TRBV6-5 and TRBJ2-7; 7 bases fit TRBD2. The CDR3 is made up of 14 amino acids. Germline-derived CDR1 and CDR2 are MNHEY and SVGAGI. Unmatched junction bases numbered 4, after V lost 0 bases and J lost 5 bases.

The chain couples TRBV18 to TRBJ2-3, with unresolved D. CDR3 length: 16 residues. CDR1 is KGHSH and CDR2 is LQKENI in the germline V gene. Trimming stripped 1 base from V and 1 base from J, with 12 bases between. CDR3 bases: TGTGCCAGCTCACCACTCTCCCGAGGCCGCACAGATACGCAGTATTTT. This encodes CASSPLSRGRTDTQYF.

This clone was seen once. The V call is TRBV29-1, the J call TRBJ2-7; 7 nucleotides line up with TRBD2. Germline-derived CDR1 and CDR2 are SQVTM and ANQGSEA. This CDR3 has 14 amino acids. V shed 3 bases and J 5 bases; nucleotides not matched to a gene: 10. The CDR3 loop is CSVDISGRWNEQYF. CDR3 sequence (DNA): TGCAGCGTTGATATTAGCGGGCGATGGAACGAGCAGTACTTC.

This clone has just one count. This chain uses TRBV13 with TRBJ2-7; TRBD1 matches at 8 bases. Germline CDR1 reads PRHDT; CDR2 reads FYEKMQ (reference sequence). V was clipped by 4 bases and J by 3 bases; unmatched bases: 8. This CDR3 is built from 15 residues. The CDR3 reads CASSSTGQDFYEQYF. CDR3 nucleotides: TGTGCCAGCAGCTCTACGGGACAGGACTTCTACGAGCAGTACTTC.

V and J are TRBV28 and TRBJ2-7; 8 nucleotides align to TRBD2. V shed 2 bases and J 0 bases; nucleotides not matched to a gene: 9. From germline, CDR1 is MDHEN and CDR2 SYDVKM. The CDR3 is 17 residues long. CDR3 in amino acids: CASSLPLGGGYSYEQYF. CDR3 sequence (DNA): TGTGCCAGCAGTTTACCTCTGGGCGGGGGGTACTCCTACGAGCAGTACTTC.

This chain uses TRBV6-5 with TRBJ1-1; 7 bases are shared with TRBD1. The CDR3 spans 14 residues. The V and J ends lost 7 bases and 1 base, in that order; junction bases with no gene match: 6. Germline values: CDR1 MNHEY, CDR2 SVGAGI. CDR3 sequence reads: CASTDRAGNTEAFF. The CDR3 nucleotides are TGTGCCAGCACCGACAGGGCTGGGAACACTGAAGCTTTCTTT.

This rearrangement joins TRBV7-3 to TRBJ1-1; D is ambiguous. The V and J ends lost 1 base and 5 bases respectively, with 17 bases between them. Per germline, CDR1 SGHTA and CDR2 FQGTGA. The CDR3 loop spans 16 amino acids. The CDR3 loop reads CASSLIVEERRTEAFF. CDR3 sequence (DNA): TGTGCCAGCAGCTTAATTGTCGAGGAGAGAAGGACTGAAGCTTTCTTT.

The DNA of the CDR3 is TGCGCCAGCAGCTTGGGTCTGCGTATGAACACTGAAGCTTTCTTT. This gives the protein CASSLGLRMNTEAFF. The chain recombines TRBV5-1 with TRBJ1-1; D is unclear. This CDR3 comprises 15 residues. Germline loops: CDR1 SGHRS, CDR2 YFSETQ. V was shortened by 0 bases and J by 0 bases, with 9 bases between the two germline ends.

This clone showed up just once. This chain uses TRBV11-2 with TRBJ2-5; 7 nucleotides match TRBD2. Germline values: CDR1 SGHAT, CDR2 FQNNGV. This CDR3 spans 14 amino acids. The V and J ends lost 5 bases and 9 bases, in that order; junction bases with no gene match: 12. CDR3 sequence: CASSQGGPSVSQYF. The DNA for the CDR3 is TGTGCCAGCAGCCAGGGAGGGCCCTCCGTGTCCCAGTACTTC.

This clone was observed a single time. The genes are TRBV5-4 and TRBJ1-2, with TRBD1 identical over 8 bases. The CDR3 length is 15 residues. Per the germline V gene, CDR1 is SGHNT and CDR2 is YYREEE (reference sequence). The V segment lost 0 bases and the J segment 2 bases; nucleotides outside the gene matches: 3. The CDR3 DNA is TGTGCCAGCAGCTTGGGGACAGGGCCCAACTATGGCTACACCTTC. Its protein product is CASSLGTGPNYGYTF.

The chain couples TRBV10-1 to TRBJ2-7; D is ambiguous. Germline V gives CDR1 WNHNN, CDR2 SYGVQD (reference sequence). V was pared by 0 bases and J by 5 bases, with 17 bases between. CDR3 length: 16 residues. The CDR3 nucleotides read TGCGCCAGCAGTGAGTCGAGATTTGGGCGCCCGAACGAGCAGTACTTC. Protein: CASSESRFGRPNEQYF.

The chain links TRBV30 to TRBJ2-1; tentatively, D is TRBD1 or TRBD2 (5 bases each). CDR1 and CDR2 from the germline V gene are GTSNPN and SVGIG (reference sequence). Trimming shortened V by 0 bases and J by 3 bases, and 12 bases separated the two germline ends. The length of the CDR3 is 15 residues. As DNA, the CDR3 is TGTGCCTGGAGTGTACTAGGGGTTGTCTACAATGAGCAGTTCTTC. Its translation is CAWSVLGVVYNEQFF.

The gene calls are TRBV11-2 and TRBJ2-3; the D call may be TRBD1 or TRBD2 (6 bases each). This CDR3 comprises 15 residues. The V and J ends lost 5 bases and 6 bases respectively, with 18 bases between them. Germline CDR1 is SGHAT and CDR2 is FQNNGV. DNA of the CDR3: TGTGCCAGCAGCCCGGGTGTGAGGGGGGAGGATACGCAGTATTTT. Residues: CASSPGVRGEDTQYF.

The V gene is TRBV2, the J gene TRBJ1-5; D remains ambiguous. This CDR3 has 15 amino acids. The germline V and J ends were trimmed by 6 bases and 0 bases, with 12 bases remaining between them. Germline V gene lookup returns CDR1 SNHLY and CDR2 FYNNEI. The DNA for the CDR3 is TGTGCCAGCAGGGAGGGAGCCTATAGCAATCAGCCCCAGCATTTT. As protein: CASREGAYSNQPQHF.

This chain connects TRBV11-2 to TRBJ2-7; TRBD1 or TRBD2 may be the D gene (5 bases each). V was clipped by 5 bases and J by 4 bases, with 21 bases between them. The CDR3 contains 16 residues. Per the germline V gene, CDR1 is SGHAT and CDR2 is FQNNGV. Here the CDR3 reads CASSLVPGAKTYEQYF. The CDR3 region has the DNA TGTGCCAGCAGCCTCGTCCCCGGGGCCAAGACATACGAGCAGTACTTC.

The genes are TRBV10-2 and TRBJ1-2; D gene unclear. Germline CDR1 WSHSY, CDR2 SAAADI. This CDR3 contains 14 residues. The V and J ends lost 5 bases and 2 bases respectively, with 12 bases between them. In nucleotides, the CDR3 is TGCGCCAGCAGTTTGGGAGGCCCCAACTATGGCTACACCTTC. Translation gives CASSLGGPNYGYTF.

The gene calls are TRBV9 and TRBJ2-3; D ambiguous. Trimming left V 0 bases short and J 0 bases short, with 11 bases between. Germline values: CDR1 SGDLS, CDR2 YYNGEE. This CDR3 region has 16 residues. Here the CDR3 DNA reads TGTGCCAGCAGCGTAGCGGGCTCTCCTAGCACAGATACGCAGTATTTT. Translation: CASSVAGSPSTDTQYF.

Regarding this clone: This sample also contains other DNA sequences that code for the same CDR3. J is TRBJ2-7 and V is TRBV4-3, with D possibly being TRBD1 (7 bases). Germline lookup yields CDR1 LGHNA and CDR2 YSLEER. This CDR3 is 15 amino acids long. V was trimmed by 0 bases and J by 2 bases, leaving 11 bases between them. CDR3 sequence reads: CASSQEARGAYEQYF. The DNA for the CDR3 is TGCGCCAGCAGCCAAGAGGCCAGGGGGGCCTACGAGCAGTACTTC.

Concerning this clone itself: The sample carries other DNA sequences with the same CDR3. The chain uses TRBV5-6 and TRBJ2-1; 8 bases align to TRBD2. V shed 4 bases and J 5 bases; nucleotides not matched to a gene: 8. The CDR3 consists of 15 residues. The germline V gene encodes CDR1 SGHDT and CDR2 YYEEEE. CDR3 sequence: CASSLPGGENNEQFF. For the CDR3, the DNA is TGTGCCAGCAGCCTCCCGGGAGGGGAAAACAATGAGCAGTTCTTC.

This chain links TRBV6-5 with TRBJ1-1, with unresolved D. Per the germline V gene, CDR1 is MNHEY and CDR2 is SVGAGI. V gave up 7 bases and J gave up 10 bases, with 13 bases separating them. This CDR3 contains 11 residues. CDR3 in DNA: TGTGCCAGCATTAACCCCAGAGGAGCTTTCTTT. It translates to CASINPRGAFF.

The chain recombines TRBV2 with TRBJ2-7, with D possibly TRBD1 on 6 matching bases. Trimming took 7 bases from V and 1 from J, leaving 14 bases between them. This CDR3 contains 14 residues. Germline V gene lookup returns CDR1 SNHLY and CDR2 FYNNEI. In nucleotides, the CDR3 is TGTGCCAGCACCTCTAGGACAGCGTCCTACGAGCAGTACTTC. The encoded protein is CASTSRTASYEQYF.

V and J are TRBV9 and TRBJ1-1, with D tentatively TRBD1 (6 bases). The germline V and J ends were trimmed by 2 bases and 3 bases, with 14 bases remaining between them. The V gene's germline CDR1 is SGDLS and CDR2 YYNGEE. The CDR3 covers 15 residues. CDR3: CASSVEAGVDTEAFF. The CDR3 nucleotides read TGTGCCAGCAGCGTTGAAGCAGGGGTTGACACTGAAGCTTTCTTT.

The gene calls are TRBV10-3 and TRBJ2-7; D unclear. V lost 6 bases to trimming and J lost 1 base, with 13 bases between them. The CDR3 is 14 residues long. CDR1 and CDR2 (germline): ENHRY, SYGVKD. CDR3 sequence (DNA): TGTGCCATCAGGCCCTTTGGGGTTTCCTACGAGCAGTACTTC. Translating it yields CAIRPFGVSYEQYF.

The rearrangement uses TRBV5-1 and TRBJ2-1; D may be TRBD1 or TRBD2 (6 bases each). V was cut by 1 base and J by 4 bases, with 12 bases left in between. This CDR3 comprises 15 residues. Germline values: CDR1 SGHRS, CDR2 YFSETQ. The CDR3 coding sequence is TGCGCCAGCAGCTTGCCGGGGGCCCTTTACAATGAGCAGTTCTTC. The encoded protein is CASSLPGALYNEQFF.

The chain recombines TRBV5-8 with TRBJ2-7; the D is unclear. The CDR3 consists of 16 residues. CDR1 is SGHTS and CDR2 is YDEGEE in the germline V gene. With 0 bases removed from V and 0 bases from J, the gap between germline ends came to 13 bases. CDR3 coding DNA: TGTGCCAGCAGCTTGGGACCGCTGAGGAGCTCCTACGAGCAGTACTTC. Translating gives CASSLGPLRSSYEQYF.

The chain carries TRBV10-2 and TRBJ2-5; 10 bases align to TRBD2. The V gene end was trimmed by 6 bases and the J gene end by 1 base; junction bases not matched to a gene: 5. Germline V gene data show CDR1 as WSHSY and CDR2 as SAAADI. The CDR3 is 15 residues long. The DNA of the CDR3 is TGCGCCAGCAGCGCTAGCGGGAGCCCCCAAGAGACCCAGTACTTC. Protein product: CASSASGSPQETQYF.

Details on this clone: The junction departs from germline at one end; a sequencing error may be responsible. The chain carries TRBV6-5 and TRBJ2-4; D perhaps matches TRBD1 (6 bases). The CDR3 sequence is 16 residues long. Germline assignment: CDR1 MNHEY and CDR2 SVGAGI. CDR3 residues: CASSNSHATGKDIQYF. DNA of the CDR3: TGTGCCAGCAGTAACTCGCACGCAACAGGGAAGGACATTCAGTACTTC.